This T cell receptor (beta chain) stems from a study of T cells in Graves' hyperthyroidism and ophthalmopathy. The overall study: Upon initial diagnosis and before any treatment, peripheral blood was collected. Study results and caveats: Most thyroid clonotypes expanded above 0.001 were also detected in blood.

This clonotype was seen many times. As yet, its antigen is unknown. There were TCR beta CDR3 regions amplified from RNA transcripts. The TCR CDR3 first-round RT-PCR relied on the HTBI primer set. TCRdb itself ran the multiplex PCR reads through MiXCR, one entry per CDR3 protein. The table lists 200,000 to 300,000 distinct CDR3 sequences, around 15% of them singletons. Deletions cut 5 bases from V and 1 base from J, with 14 bases between. The germline V gene encodes CDR1 MGHDK and CDR2 SYGVNS. This CDR3 region has 15 residues. Pregnant or lactating patients were excluded, as were those with uncontrolled infection or other autoimmune disease.

Specimen: blood. This TCR came from a woman aged 18-35 years with Graves' ophthalmopathy. The chain recombines TRBV25-1 with TRBJ1-1; weak D call: TRBD1 (6 bases). The CDR3: CASSPLRGGNTEAFF. The DNA of the CDR3 is TGTGCCAGCAGTCCTCTCAGGGGTGGGAACACTGAAGCTTTCTTT.